The clone carrying this TCR beta chain was detected once. As yet, its antigen is unknown. Per the germline V gene, CDR1 is PRHDT and CDR2 is FYEKMQ (reference sequence). The CDR3 sequence is 16 residues long. V shed 5 bases and J 5 bases; nucleotides not matched to a gene: 10. Then a second PCR, running about 6 to 12 cycles, was carried out with a sample-barcoded 5' primer and a J-beta primer mix. Template switching added a 12-random-nucleotide identifier to every cDNA molecule. One entry per CDR3 protein results from TCRdb running MiXCR on the 5' RACE reads. There are 1,300,000 or so distinct CDR3 sequences in the sample; approximately 63% occur only once, and 6.7% lies in the top ten. This sample was included in a study of blood T cells in healthy people across ages. At the level of the study: Researchers report that template switching captured about one barcoded beta molecule per two T cells.

General study findings and limits: Naive T cell percentage and TCR beta diversity correlated strongly. Comparison with aged donors showed that long-lived donors had more naive CD4+ cells and higher diversity.

The specimen sequenced was blood. This TCR came from a man younger than 35 in good health. The V and J genes are TRBV13 and TRBJ2-1, with 9 bases fitting TRBD2. The CDR3 region is CASSPQGGRADNEQFF. DNA of the CDR3: TGTGCCAGCAGCCCGCAGGGCGGGAGGGCCGACAATGAGCAGTTCTTC.